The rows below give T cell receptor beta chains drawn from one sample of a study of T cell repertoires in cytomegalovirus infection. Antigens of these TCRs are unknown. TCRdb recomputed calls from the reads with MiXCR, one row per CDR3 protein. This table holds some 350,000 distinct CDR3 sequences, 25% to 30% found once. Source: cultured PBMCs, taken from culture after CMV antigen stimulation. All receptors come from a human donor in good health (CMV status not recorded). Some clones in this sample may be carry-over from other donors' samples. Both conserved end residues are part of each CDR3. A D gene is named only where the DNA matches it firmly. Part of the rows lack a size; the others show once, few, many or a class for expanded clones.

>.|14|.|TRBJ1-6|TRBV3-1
TGTGCCAGCAGCCAAGTCAAGGGCGACTCACCCCTCCACTTT
CASSQVKGDSPLHF
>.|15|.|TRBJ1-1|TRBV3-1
TGTGCCAGCAGCCCCCAGGGTAGTGTTGGCACTGAAGCTTTCTTT
CASSPQGSVGTEAFF
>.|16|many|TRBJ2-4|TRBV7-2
TGTGCCAGCAGCCCAACTACGGGGACACTCGAAGACATTCAGTACTTC
CASSPTTGTLEDIQYF
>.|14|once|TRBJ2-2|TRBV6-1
TGTGCCAGCAGTGAAAAGAGCGGTACCGGGGAGCTGTTTTTT
CASSEKSGTGELFF
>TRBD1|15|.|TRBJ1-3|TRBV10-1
TGCGCCAGCAGTGAGTCGGGACAGGGTGGAAACACCATATATTTT
CASSESGQGGNTIYF
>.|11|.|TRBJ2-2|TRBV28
TGTGCCAGCAGTTTATATGGGGAGCTGTTTTTT
CASSLYGELFF
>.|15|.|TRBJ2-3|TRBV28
TGTGCCAGCAGTTCCCCCGGGATCAGAGGAGATACGCAGTATTTT
CASSSPGIRGDTQYF
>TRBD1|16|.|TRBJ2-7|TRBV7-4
TGTGCCAGCAGCCCAGGCTGGACAGGGACGTCCTACGAGCAGTACTTC
CASSPGWTGTSYEQYF
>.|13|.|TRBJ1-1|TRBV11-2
TGTGCCAGCAGCTGGGGTGGATACACTGAAGCTTTCTTT
CASSWGGYTEAFF
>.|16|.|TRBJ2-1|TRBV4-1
TGCGCCAGCAGCCAAGTTGGGCCTGGCCCCTACAATGAGCAGTTCTTC
CASSQVGPGPYNEQFF
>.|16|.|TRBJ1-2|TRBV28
TGTGCCAGCAGTTCCCCCCACACAGACCGGGACTATGGCTACACCTTC
CASSSPHTDRDYGYTF
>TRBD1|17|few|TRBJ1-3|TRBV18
TGTGCCAGCTCACCACGGGACAGGGGGTACTCTGGAAACACCATATATTTT
CASSPRDRGYSGNTIYF
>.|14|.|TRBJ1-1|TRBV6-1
TGTGCCAGCAGGTCATCGGGGTCTGGCACTGAAGCTTTCTTT
CASRSSGSGTEAFF
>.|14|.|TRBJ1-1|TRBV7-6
TGTGCCAGCAGCTCTTATGAACTGAACACTGAAGCTTTCTTT
CASSSYELNTEAFF
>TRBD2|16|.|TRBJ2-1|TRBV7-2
TGTGCCAGCAGCTTAGAAGGTAGCGGGAGGGTAAATGAGCAGTTCTTC
CASSLEGSGRVNEQFF
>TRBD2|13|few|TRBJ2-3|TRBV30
TGTGCCCGGCGGGAGGGGGGTCAGAATACGCAGTATTTT
CARREGGQNTQYF
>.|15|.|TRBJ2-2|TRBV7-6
TGTGCCAGCAGCTTACAGCAGGGAGATATCGGGGAGCTGTTTTTT
CASSLQQGDIGELFF
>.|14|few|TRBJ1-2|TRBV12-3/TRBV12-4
TGTGCCAGCAGTCCCATGGCCCGGTCCTATGGCTACACCTTC
CASSPMARSYGYTF
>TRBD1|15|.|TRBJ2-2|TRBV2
TGTGCCAGCAGCCCCGGGACAGTCACAACCGGGGAGCTGTTTTTT
CASSPGTVTTGELFF
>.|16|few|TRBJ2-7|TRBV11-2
TGTGCCAGCAGCTTCTGGACTCGGGGTGGCTCCTACGAGCAGTACTTC
CASSFWTRGGSYEQYF
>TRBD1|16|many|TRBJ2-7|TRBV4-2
TGTGCCAGCAGCCAAGATCAAGGGACAGGGGGCTACGAGCAGTACTTC
CASSQDQGTGGYEQYF
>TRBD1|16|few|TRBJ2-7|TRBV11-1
TGTGCCAGCAGCTTTTCCACTACAGGGGTAACCTACGAGCAGTACTTC
CASSFSTTGVTYEQYF
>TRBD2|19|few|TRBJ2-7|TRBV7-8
TGTGCCAGCAGCTTCGGGGGGTCTAAGGGGCTAGCGATCTCCTACGAGCAGTACTTC
CASSFGGSKGLAISYEQYF
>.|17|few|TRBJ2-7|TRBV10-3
TGTGCCATCAGTGAGTGGGGGAGGTTTTCTGGTTCCTACGAGCAGTACTTC
CAISEWGRFSGSYEQYF
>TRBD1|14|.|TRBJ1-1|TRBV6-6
TGTGCCACCACTATCCCCCAGGGGGACACTGAAGCTTTCTTT
CATTIPQGDTEAFF
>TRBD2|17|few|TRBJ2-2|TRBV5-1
TGCGCCAGCAGCTTGGTCCTAGCGGGCCCTGGTGGCGGGGAGCTGTTTTTT
CASSLVLAGPGGGELFF
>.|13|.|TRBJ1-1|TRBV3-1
TGTGCCAGCAACCGAGGGTCGAACACTGAAGCTTTCTTT
CASNRGSNTEAFF
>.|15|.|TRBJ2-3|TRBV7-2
TGTGCCAGCAGCTCAGGCTTAGGGAGGCACGATACGCAGTATTTT
CASSSGLGRHDTQYF
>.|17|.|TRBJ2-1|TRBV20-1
TGCAGTGCTAGAGTAAGGGGCGGAGGGAGCCCCCTCAATGAGCAGTTCTTC
CSARVRGGGSPLNEQFF
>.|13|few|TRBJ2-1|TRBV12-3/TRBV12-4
TGTGCCAGCAGTTTATACGGCGGCTATGAGCAGTTCTTC
CASSLYGGYEQFF
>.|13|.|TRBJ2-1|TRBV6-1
TGTGCCAGCGGGGGCCGCGGATACAATGAGCAGTTCTTC
CASGGRGYNEQFF
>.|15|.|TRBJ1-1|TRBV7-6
TGTGCCAGCAGCTTAGGGCACAGGGAGAACACTGAAGCTTTCTTT
CASSLGHRENTEAFF
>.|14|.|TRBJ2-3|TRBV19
TGTGCCAGTAGTGGGCGGCGCAACACAGATACGCAGTATTTT
CASSGRRNTDTQYF
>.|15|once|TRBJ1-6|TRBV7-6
TGTGCCAGCAGCTTAGCTGGGATGTATAATTCACCCCTCCACTTT
CASSLAGMYNSPLHF
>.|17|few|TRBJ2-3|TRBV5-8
TGTGCCAGCAGCCTTTGGGGGACCATCGAGGCCTCCGATACGCAGTATTTT
CASSLWGTIEASDTQYF
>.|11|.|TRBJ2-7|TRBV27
TGTGCCAGCAGTCGAGGTGGAGAGCAGTACTTC
CASSRGGEQYF
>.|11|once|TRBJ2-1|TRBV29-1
TGCAGCGTTGAGACCTACAATGAGCAGTTCTTC
CSVETYNEQFF
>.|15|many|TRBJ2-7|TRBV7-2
TGTGCCAGCAGCTTCTCGGGGGACAGTTCGTACGAGCAGTACTTC
CASSFSGDSSYEQYF
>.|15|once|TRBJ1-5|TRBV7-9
TGTGCCAGCAGCTTAGCGGGGCAGACCGGGGGGCCCCAGCATTTT
CASSLAGQTGGPQHF
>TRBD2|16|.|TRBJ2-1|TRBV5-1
TGCGCCAGCAGCTTGGGATCGGGGGGACCCTACAATGAGCAGTTCTTC
CASSLGSGGPYNEQFF
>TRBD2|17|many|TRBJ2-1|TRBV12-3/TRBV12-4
TGTGCCAGCAGTTTAGCCACTAGCGGAGCCAGTTCCGGTGAGCAGTTCTTC
CASSLATSGASSGEQFF
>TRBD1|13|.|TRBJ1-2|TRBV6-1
TGTGCCAGTGGGGAGACAGGGGGCGGTGGCTACACCTTC
CASGETGGGGYTF
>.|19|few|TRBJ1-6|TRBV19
TGTGCCAGTAGTATAGCAACCACGAAAGAGGCGTCCTATAATTCACCCCTCCACTTT
CASSIATTKEASYNSPLHF
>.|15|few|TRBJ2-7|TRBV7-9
TGTGCCAGCAGCTTAGGGCCCCCTTCAAGCTACGAGCAGTACTTC
CASSLGPPSSYEQYF
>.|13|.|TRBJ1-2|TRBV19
TGTGCCAGTAGCAGGGGTAATGACTATGGCTACACCTTC
CASSRGNDYGYTF